The entry below gives a single TCR beta chain sequence along with its context. The specificity of this receptor is unknown. Per-nucleotide qualities are absent, and no much larger clonotype sits a single base away. CDR1 and CDR2, looked up from the germline V gene, are MGHRA and YSYEKL. V and J are truncated by 0 bases and 4 bases respectively, leaving an intervening sequence of 19 bases. The CDR3 has 18 amino acids, counting the end cysteine and phenylalanine. Only the CDR3 portion is preserved as DNA: 54 bases, with reading frame beginning at the first base. These data belong to a study of identical twins (dated by TCRdb to 2016 to 2017). Broadly, across the study: To test whether fetal clonotypes persist, the study used deep sequencing on TCR alpha and beta repertoires from monozygotic twins, unrelated adults of various ages, and cord blood. To rule out contamination, replicate twin experiments were performed at different times with different library preparation protocols.

All donors were healthy Caucasians. Library preparation used 5' RACE. TCRdb shows the sequencer as Illumina HiSeq 2000. A universal primer binding site was introduced by template switching, and a unique molecular identifier was present in the final cDNA, enabling accurate counting of TCR cDNA molecules. Specific primers in the conserved constant-segment region were used to synthesize first-strand cDNA for the TCR alpha and beta chains. To control for contamination, every cDNA library was double barcoded, receiving both a SMART-Mk sample barcode and Illumina barcodes. TruSeq adapter sequences and Illumina sample barcodes were added in two successive PCR steps. The Illumina HiSeq platform was used with custom primers to sequence TCR alpha and beta cDNA libraries. As for the authors' bioinformatics: Raw reads were processed with MiGEC to extract unique molecular identifiers, and MiXCR was used to determine CDR3 positions. For each individual, recombination models were inferred using an EM algorithm with the repgenHMM and IGoR tools. The tcR package in R was used for shared clonotype analysis, with sharing normalized by the product of cloneset sizes. To study raw recombination free of thymic and clonal selection effects, out-of-frame nonproductive sequences were analyzed. In TCRdb, the public reads were trimmed at Q25 with fastp and aligned with MiXCR, with productive beta chains retained. Rows with one shared CDR3 protein collapse into an entry with the most common genes and DNA. The V and J calls shown here were made by TCRdb, not taken from the authors' results. The sample has 1.5 million to 2 million distinct CDR3 sequences on record, less than 40% of them singletons. The ten largest clones take up 0.25% to 0.3% of the sample.

What the work shows at the level of the full study, not this receptor alone: Invariant T cells such as MAIT and iNKT could partly confound zero-insertion analyses, although diverse VJ usage argued against such confounding for most clonotypes. Because the same donors could not be followed over many years, the conclusions relied on cross-sectional statistical analysis. Fewer insertions were carried by abundant cord blood beta clonotypes; a weaker similar trend was observed in young adult naive repertoires, while no such trend was observed in memory repertoires. A weaker excess of twin sharing was found in beta out-of-frame sequences because the signal-to-noise ratio was lowered by fewer shared sequences. Recombination models systematically underestimated out-of-frame TCR alpha sharing in monozygotic twins but agreed with sharing between unrelated individuals. Compared with coincidental sharing between unrelated individuals, out-of-frame TCR alpha sequences shared between twins had an excess of sequences with low generation probability.

The chain joins TRBV4-1 to TRBJ1-5, with an unclear D gene assignment. The sequencing sample was made of cord blood. The TCR was taken from a newborn girl in good health. The bases read TGCGCCAGCAGCCAAGATAAGCCCCTGGGAAGGCCGAATCAGCCCCAGCATTTT. Its product reads: CASSQDKPLGRPNQPQHF.